This T cell receptor beta chain is drawn from a study of CD8+ T cells in alopecia areata. Treatment denoted: oral pan-JAK inhibitor, 5-10 mg twice daily. V was clipped by 5 bases and J by 4 bases, with 14 bases between them. The CDR3 covers 14 residues. CDR1 SEHNR and CDR2 FQNEAQ come from the germline V gene (reference sequence). In its sample, this clone was seen a few times. Extracted RNA was reverse transcribed, and the resulting cDNA served as sequencing template. Assay used: immunoSEQ multiplex PCR; TCRdb lists only in-frame clones, some missing. This sample has more than 200,000 clones, with around three fifths found just once.

The rearrangement uses TRBV7-9 and TRBJ1-2; possible D gene TRBD1, 5 bases. The sequence was collected from a human donor with alopecia areata. The sample consisted of CD4+ T cells sorted from blood, taken at week 4, from a patient treated with tofacitinib. The CDR3 DNA reads as TGTGCCAGCAGCCCTCGGGAGGGGCTCTATGGCTACACCTTC. It is translated as CASSPREGLYGYTF.